This T cell receptor (beta chain) was recorded in a study of blood T cell repertoires in COVID-19. About the research overall: Donors in the United States, Italy and Spain gave samples during acute or convalescent COVID-19.

This table comes from immunoSEQ multiplex PCR, and its TCRdb copy is limited to in-frame clones, with some not included. The sample consists of about 140,000 clones, roughly 88% of them appearing once. As regards this clone: This same CDR3 is encoded by further DNA sequences in the sample.

This TCR came from a man aged 60-69 years with active or convalescent COVID-19. The sequenced sample consisted of peripheral blood.

The CDR3 coding sequence is TGTGCCAGCAGTGAAGACAGGGTCGTAGAGACCCAGTACTTC. It codes for CASSEDRVVETQYF. The chain carries TRBV6-1 and TRBJ2-5, with TRBD1 as a possible D gene (6 bases). V lost 1 base to trimming and J lost 4 bases, with 10 bases between them. This CDR3 region has 14 residues. Germline V gene sequence: CDR1 MNHNS, CDR2 SASEGT.